This T cell receptor (beta chain) was captured by sequencing in a study of T cells in Graves' hyperthyroidism and ophthalmopathy. RNA transcripts gave rise to amplified TCR beta CDR3 regions. Using the HTBI primer set, a first-round RT-PCR was run on the TCR CDR3. Via MiXCR, TCRdb re-called the multiplex PCR reads, giving one row per CDR3 protein. The profile covers around 800,000 distinct CDR3 sequences, with roughly 40% appearing a single time and around 10% taken by the ten largest. The CDR3 runs to 12 residues. Germline V gene data show CDR1 as ENHRY and CDR2 as SYGVKD. The V gene end was trimmed by 10 bases and the J gene end by 7 bases; junction bases not matched to a gene: 7. Clinical symptoms, serum thyroxine, TRAb, thyroid ultrasound and orbital computed tomography established diagnosis.

The sequenced material came from blood. The chain couples TRBV10-3 to TRBJ1-5; 7 nucleotides line up with TRBD1. This clonotype was obtained from a man aged 18 to 29 with Graves' hyperthyroidism. CDR3 nucleotide sequence: TGTGCCACCGGGACAGTGAGCCAGCCCCAGCATTTT. Amino acid sequence: CATGTVSQPQHF.